Below are 4 T cell receptor beta chains sequenced from a single sample in a study of cytomegalovirus exposure and HLA in healthy donors. Measured with immunoSEQ multiplex PCR; TCRdb has only the in-frame clones, and not every one. The sample has roughly 56,000 clones, roughly 94% seen once; the top ten hold about 2.2%. The sample comprised PBMCs. These receptors were obtained from a man aged 18 to 29 in good health and CMV-seronegative.

With regard to this clone: Other DNA sequences from this sample encode an identical CDR3 as well. The rearrangement joins TRBV19 to TRBJ2-7; possibly TRBD1 for D (6 bases). Trimming took 1 base from V and 3 from J, leaving 7 bases between them. Germline CDR1 and CDR2: LNHDA and SQIVND (reference sequence). The CDR3 has 13 residues. In DNA form, the CDR3 reads TGTGCCAGTAGTATAGGAGGGGGCTACGAGCAGTACTTC. It translates to CASSIGGGYEQYF.

The J gene is TRBJ2-1, the V gene TRBV29-1; 7 bases are shared with TRBD2. The CDR3 has 13 amino acids. The J segment lost 8 bases and the V segment lost 3 bases, leaving 7 bases of the junction unmatched. Germline assignment: CDR1 SQVTM and CDR2 ANQGSEA. CDR3 sequence reads: CSVETSRADEQFF. In DNA, the CDR3 is TGCAGCGTTGAGACTAGCAGGGCCGATGAGCAGTTCTTC.

This chain uses TRBV27 with TRBJ2-5; 10 nucleotides agree with TRBD2. CDR3 length: 16 amino acids. The germline gives CDR1 MNHEY, CDR2 SMNVEV (reference sequence). Germline trimming cut 5 bases from V and 4 bases from J; bases unmatched to any gene: 10. CDR3 loop: CASSLRVAGGIETQYF. CDR3 nucleotide sequence: TGTGCCAGCAGTCTTAGGGTAGCGGGAGGCATAGAGACCCAGTACTTC.

V gene TRBV15 combines with J gene TRBJ1-4; D not certain. Looked up from germline, CDR1 is LNHNV and CDR2 is YYDKDF (reference sequence). V was clipped by 1 base and J by 8 bases, with 14 bases between them. The CDR3 extends over 15 amino acids. CDR3 in DNA: TGTGCCACCAGCAGAGTGGCCAAGGAGGGCGAAAAACTGTTTTTT. This translates into CATSRVAKEGEKLFF.